One sample yielded the 32 T cell receptor beta chains listed below, sequenced in a study of T cell responses to AZD1222 COVID-19 vaccine. Assay used: immunoSEQ multiplex PCR; TCRdb lists only in-frame clones, some missing. The sample has roughly 100,000 clones; roughly 85% are singletons. Sample: peripheral blood, taken 28 days after the second AZD1222 dose. The receptors stem from an adult who received the AZD1222 COVID-19 vaccine.

V usage is TRBV20-1 and J usage is TRBJ1-5; D is ambiguous. Germline loops: CDR1 DFQATT, CDR2 SNEGSKA (reference sequence). This CDR3 region has 11 residues. Trimming removed 6 bases at V and 5 bases at J, with 8 bases between. CDR3 coding DNA: TGCAGTGCCAACATTCATCAGCCCCAGCATTTT. Translating gives CSANIHQPQHF.

The chain joins TRBV2 to TRBJ2-1, with a tentative D call TRBD2 (6 bases). The V end was cut by 7 bases, the J end by 10 bases, with 29 bases between. CDR1 is SNHLY, CDR2 FYNNEI, per germline. CDR3 size: 17 residues. CDR3 in amino acids: CASTLRMQGLDVGEQFF. In DNA form, the CDR3 reads TGTGCCAGCACCCTGAGGATGCAGGGACTCGATGTTGGGGAGCAGTTCTTC. Drawing the rest from reference TRBV2 and TRBJ2-1, the complete variable domain is EPEVTQTPSHQVTQMGQEVILRCVPISNHLYFYWYRQILGQKVEFLVSFYNNEISEKSEIFDDQFSVERPDGSNFTLKIRSTKLEDSAMYFCASTLRMQGLDVGEQFFGPGTRLTVL.

The sample holds a few counts of this clone. The genes are TRBV10-3 and TRBJ2-3; a weak D match, TRBD1 (6 bases). The germline V gene has CDR1 ENHRY and CDR2 SYGVKD. This CDR3 spans 13 amino acids. Between the trimmed V and J ends, which lost 7 bases and 2 bases, there was a span of 10 bases. CDR3 bases: TGTGCCATCAATGACAGGTCCACAGATACGCAGTATTTT. The encoded protein is CAINDRSTDTQYF.

The chain combines TRBV28 with TRBJ2-7, with TRBD1 matching over 8 bases. The V gene's germline CDR1 is MDHEN and CDR2 SYDVKM. V lost 6 bases and J lost 7; bases outside the gene matches: 14. The CDR3 is 15 amino acids. CDR3 loop: CASSPRTGRSREQYF. The CDR3 region has the DNA TGTGCCAGCAGCCCCCGGACAGGGAGGTCGCGAGAGCAGTACTTC. Supplemented by reference TRBV28 and TRBJ2-7, the full variable domain reads DVKVTQSSRYLVKRTGEKVFLECVQDMDHENMFWYRQDPGLGLRLIYFSYDVKMKEKGDIPEGYSVSREKKERFSLILESASTNQTSMYLCASSPRTGRSREQYFGPGTRLTVT.

This clone appeared a few times. The chain recombines TRBV5-1 with TRBJ2-7; 9 bases match TRBD2. Germline CDR1 reads SGHRS; CDR2 reads YFSETQ. J gave up 5 bases and V 0 bases, and 12 bases lay outside the gene matches. The CDR3 runs to 17 residues. CDR3 loop: CASSLVISGRLGNEQYF. CDR3 sequence (DNA): TGCGCCAGCAGCTTGGTTATTAGCGGGAGATTAGGAAACGAGCAGTACTTC.

This clone was observed a single time. The rearrangement uses TRBV2 and TRBJ2-7; 9 nucleotides match TRBD2. With 4 bases clipped from V and 7 bases from J, the junction kept 5 bases outside the gene matches. The CDR3 consists of 13 residues. In germline, CDR1 is SNHLY, CDR2 FYNNEI. The CDR3 nucleotides are TGTGCCAGCAGTGGCGGGAGGGTCCCTGAGCAGTACTTC. Protein product: CASSGGRVPEQYF.

J is TRBJ1-5 and V is TRBV28; D perhaps matches TRBD1 (5 bases). Germline V lookup: CDR1 MDHEN, CDR2 SYDVKM. CDR3 length equals 15 residues. The V and J ends lost 2 bases and 1 base respectively, with 9 bases between them. CDR3 sequence (DNA): TGTGCCAGCAGTTTAGAACAGGTCAGCAATCAGCCCCAGCATTTT. This encodes CASSLEQVSNQPQHF. The complete variable domain, with remaining parts taken from reference TRBV28 and TRBJ1-5, reads DVKVTQSSRYLVKRTGEKVFLECVQDMDHENMFWYRQDPGLGLRLIYFSYDVKMKEKGDIPEGYSVSREKKERFSLILESASTNQTSMYLCASSLEQVSNQPQHFGDGTRLSIL.

V is TRBV7-2 and J is TRBJ1-2, with TRBD1 matching over 7 bases. The germline CDR1 and CDR2 sequences are SGHTA and FQGNSA. This CDR3 has 15 amino acids. The V and J ends lost 5 bases and 1 base, in that order; junction bases with no gene match: 7. CDR3 coding DNA: TGTGCCAGCAGCAACCAGGGGGGTTTTAACTATGGCTACACCTTC. This translates into CASSNQGGFNYGYTF.

This clone has a handful of counts. This chain links TRBV6-4 with TRBJ2-3; perhaps TRBD2 as D (5 bases). Trimming stripped 0 bases from V and 0 bases from J, with 10 bases between. Germline CDR1 reads MRHNA; CDR2 reads SNTAGT. The CDR3 extends over 16 amino acids. CDR3: CASSDSSGGSTDTQYF. For the CDR3, the DNA is TGTGCCAGCAGTGACTCGAGTGGCGGGAGCACAGATACGCAGTATTTT.

V gene TRBV2 combines with J gene TRBJ1-5; a possible D gene is TRBD1 (6 bases). The CDR3 extends over 15 amino acids. From germline, CDR1 is SNHLY and CDR2 FYNNEI. The ends were cut back, 4 bases at V and 4 bases at J, with 14 bases in the middle. CDR3 protein: CASSANRVGNQPQHF. DNA of the CDR3: TGTGCCAGCAGTGCTAACAGGGTGGGAAATCAGCCCCAGCATTTT.

This clone came up once. The V gene is TRBV2, the J gene TRBJ2-3, with D unclear. Trimming pared 0 bases from V and 2 bases from J, leaving 6 bases between. The CDR3 extends over 14 amino acids. Germline lookup yields CDR1 SNHLY and CDR2 FYNNEI. CDR3: CASSEARSTDTQYF. CDR3 nucleotide sequence: TGTGCCAGCAGTGAAGCCCGGTCCACAGATACGCAGTATTTT.

The chain is built from TRBV28 and TRBJ2-3; 8 positions agree with TRBD2. The CDR3 spans 16 residues. CDR1 is MDHEN and CDR2 is SYDVKM in the germline V gene. The J segment lost 4 bases and the V segment lost 8 bases, leaving 14 bases of the junction unmatched. The CDR3 region is CASGRRLGTRSDTQYF. The CDR3 DNA is TGTGCCAGCGGAAGGCGCTTAGGGACTAGATCAGATACGCAGTATTTT.

This chain uses TRBV28 with TRBJ1-5; 7 nucleotides line up with TRBD1. The germline V gene encodes CDR1 MDHEN and CDR2 SYDVKM. The ends lost 6 bases at V and 0 bases at J; junction bases unmatched: 11. The CDR3 contains 17 residues. The CDR3 spells CASSRGQELYSNQPQHF. The CDR3 DNA reads TGTGCCAGCAGCCGCGGACAGGAGCTCTATAGCAATCAGCCCCAGCATTTT.

The chain recombines TRBV7-8 with TRBJ1-6, with D uncertain. Deletions cut 5 bases from V and 13 bases from J, with 27 bases between. The V gene's germline CDR1 is SGHVS and CDR2 FQNEAQ. The CDR3 loop spans 17 amino acids. The CDR3 loop reads CASSPGKIQGLIHPLHF. DNA for the CDR3: TGTGCCAGCAGCCCTGGGAAGATACAAGGGTTAATTCACCCCCTCCACTTT.

This clone was detected only a few times. The rearrangement uses TRBV7-2 and TRBJ2-7; TRBD1 is a possible D gene (5 bases). The V gene lost 5 bases and the J gene lost 0 bases, with 5 bases spanning the gap. The CDR3 is made up of 12 amino acids. The germline V gene encodes CDR1 SGHTA and CDR2 FQGNSA. The CDR3 loop is CASSGASYEQYF. In DNA, the CDR3 is TGTGCCAGCAGCGGGGCCTCCTACGAGCAGTACTTC.

This rearrangement joins TRBV7-3 to TRBJ1-2; unclear D gene. V shed 3 bases and J shed 4 bases, with 9 bases lying between them. CDR1 and CDR2 (germline): SGHTA, FQGTGA. The CDR3 is 13 amino acids. The CDR3 bases are TGTGCCAGCAGCTTTGCCGCGTCCTATGGCTACACCTTC. Protein product: CASSFAASYGYTF. The full variable domain, its missing parts supplied by reference TRBV7-3 and TRBJ1-2, is GAGVSQTPSNKVTEKGKYVELRCDPISGHTALYWYRQSLGQGPEFLIYFQGTGAADDSGLPNDRFFAVRPEGSVSTLKIQRTERGDSAVYLCASSFAASYGYTFGSGTRLTVV.

Here the CDR3 DNA reads TGCGCCAGCAGCCGGGGACGGGTAGACTCGGGAAGAGGGTACAATGAGCAGTTCTTC. Translating it yields CASSRGRVDSGRGYNEQFF. The chain combines TRBV5-1 with TRBJ2-1; D could derive from TRBD1 or TRBD2 (5 bases each). The CDR3 totals 19 residues. The V and J ends lost 4 bases and 4 bases respectively, with 27 bases between them. CDR1 and CDR2 (germline): SGHRS, YFSETQ.

The chain carries TRBV5-8 and TRBJ2-7; D assignment may be TRBD1 or TRBD2 (5 bases each). Deletions cut 0 bases from V and 3 bases from J, with 10 bases between. Germline V gene lookup returns CDR1 SGHTS and CDR2 YDEGEE. This CDR3 contains 14 residues. The CDR3 nucleotides are TGTGCCAGCAGCTTGGAGGCAGGGAGCTACGAGCAGTACTTC. It translates to CASSLEAGSYEQYF.

This chain joins TRBV19 and TRBJ2-1, with D perhaps matching TRBD2 (6 bases). Germline V CDR1 and CDR2: LNHDA, SQIVND (reference sequence). This CDR3 contains 15 residues. V gave up 3 bases and J gave up 4 bases, with 13 bases separating them. CDR3 loop: CASSMSGSSYNEQFF. CDR3 sequence (DNA): TGTGCCAGTAGTATGTCCGGGAGCTCATACAATGAGCAGTTCTTC.

This rearrangement joins TRBV2 to TRBJ2-7; 13 positions agree with TRBD2. The CDR3 totals 16 residues. The J segment lost 4 bases and the V segment lost 7 bases, leaving 10 bases of the junction unmatched. The germline V gene encodes CDR1 SNHLY and CDR2 FYNNEI. The CDR3 DNA reads as TGTGCCAGCACCTTCCGGCCGGGACTAGCGGGATACGAGCAGTACTTC. Its translation is CASTFRPGLAGYEQYF.

V usage is TRBV5-1 and J usage is TRBJ1-2, with a possible D match to TRBD1 (5 bases). The CDR3 contains 13 residues. The V end lost 4 bases, the J end lost 8 bases, and 15 bases lay between the germline ends. Looked up from germline, CDR1 is SGHRS and CDR2 is YFSETQ. The CDR3 region is CASSETVKGGYTF. As DNA, the CDR3 is TGCGCCAGCAGCGAGACAGTAAAGGGCGGCTACACCTTC.

The genes are TRBV5-4 and TRBJ1-4; 7 bases are a match to TRBD1. CDR1 is SGHNT, CDR2 YYREEE, per germline (reference sequence). Trimming took 2 bases from V and 4 from J; bases not matched to a gene: 8. This CDR3 region has 16 residues. This CDR3 reads CASSLRTGANNEKLFF. Written as DNA, the CDR3 is TGTGCCAGCAGCTTACGAACAGGGGCGAATAATGAAAAACTGTTTTTT. Combining the CDR3 with reference TRBV5-4 and TRBJ1-4 gives the whole variable domain ETGVTQSPTHLIKTRGQQVTLRCSSQSGHNTVSWYQQALGQGPQFIFQYYREEENGRGNFPPRFSGLQFPNYSSELNVNALELDDSALYLCASSLRTGANNEKLFFGSGTQLSVL.

This chain links TRBV6-1 with TRBJ2-7; 10 bases agree with TRBD1. With 6 bases clipped from V and 6 bases from J, the junction kept 8 bases outside the gene matches. The germline CDR1 and CDR2 sequences are MNHNS and SASEGT. The CDR3 has 14 amino acids. The CDR3 is CASSPGTGDREQYF. The DNA of the CDR3 is TGTGCCAGCAGCCCCGGGACAGGGGATCGCGAGCAGTACTTC.

The V call is TRBV28, the J call TRBJ1-2; a weak D match, TRBD1 (6 bases). This CDR3 contains 15 residues. Trimming took off 2 bases at V and 4 bases at J, with 14 bases between the two ends. In germline, CDR1 is MDHEN, CDR2 SYDVKM. For the CDR3, the DNA is TGTGCCAGCAGTTTACAGGGGACCGTGGCCTATGGCTACACCTTC. This gives the protein CASSLQGTVAYGYTF.

This chain links TRBV6-1 with TRBJ1-6; perhaps TRBD1 as D (6 bases). V was shortened by 3 bases and J by 10 bases, with 10 bases between the two germline ends. Germline V CDR1 and CDR2: MNHNS, SASEGT. The CDR3 covers 13 residues. CDR3 sequence: CASSELGASPLHF. The CDR3 DNA follows: TGTGCCAGCAGTGAGTTGGGGGCGTCACCCCTCCACTTT.

The rearrangement links TRBV28 to TRBJ2-1; a weak D match, TRBD2 (5 bases). CDR3 size: 15 residues. Germline V gene lookup returns CDR1 MDHEN and CDR2 SYDVKM. Trimming removed 5 bases at V and 0 bases at J, with 11 bases between. The DNA of the CDR3 is TGTGCCAGCAGTCCACAGCGGAGCTCCTACAATGAGCAGTTCTTC. This translates into CASSPQRSSYNEQFF.

The V call is TRBV18, the J call TRBJ1-5, with D tentatively TRBD1 (6 bases). The CDR3 extends over 14 amino acids. V was trimmed by 5 bases and J by 3 bases, leaving 11 bases between them. Germline V gene sequence: CDR1 KGHSH, CDR2 LQKENI. Here the CDR3 reads CASSAQGYNQPQHF. CDR3 nucleotide sequence: TGTGCCAGCTCAGCACAGGGCTACAATCAGCCCCAGCATTTT.

This chain joins TRBV25-1 and TRBJ2-7; TRBD1 matches 7 bases. The CDR3 has 13 residues. CDR1 is MGHDK, CDR2 SYGVNS, per germline. The trim removed 3 bases at V and 4 bases at J, leaving 3 bases unmatched. CDR3 amino acids: CASSDTGVYEQYF. CDR3 nucleotide sequence: TGTGCCAGCAGTGATACAGGGGTGTACGAGCAGTACTTC.

The chain has TRBV18 and TRBJ1-1; 7 bases map to TRBD1. Losses at the gene ends were 1 base for V and 6 bases for J; bases not matched to a gene: 8. CDR3 length equals 15 residues. The germline CDR1 and CDR2 sequences are KGHSH and LQKENI. The CDR3, as DNA: TGTGCCAGCTCACCACGTACAGGGGCGGCGGCTGAAGCTTTCTTT. Translated, it gives CASSPRTGAAAEAFF.

This rearrangement joins TRBV9 to TRBJ2-2, with D maybe TRBD1 (6 bases). Germline loops: CDR1 SGDLS, CDR2 YYNGEE. V was clipped by 3 bases and J by 6 bases, with 12 bases between them. There are 14 residues in the CDR3. CDR3 sequence (DNA): TGTGCCAGCAGCGGGGACATTGAATCCGGGGAGCTGTTTTTT. Translating gives CASSGDIESGELFF. The full variable domain, rest sourced from reference TRBV9 and TRBJ2-2, is DSGVTQTPKHLITATGQRVTLRCSPRSGDLSVYWYQQSLDQGLQFLIQYYNGEERAKGNILERFSAQQFPDLHSELNLSSLELGDSALYFCASSGDIESGELFFGEGSRLTVL.

The V and J genes are TRBV7-6 and TRBJ2-7, with TRBD1 as a possible D gene (6 bases). The V gene lost 1 base and the J gene lost 4 bases, with 17 bases spanning the gap. The CDR3 extends over 16 amino acids. Germline CDR1 reads SGHVS; CDR2 reads FNYEAQ. The CDR3 loop reads CASSLVTTGRGYEQYF. CDR3 bases: TGTGCCAGCAGCTTAGTGACGACAGGTCGAGGGTACGAGCAGTACTTC.

The V and J genes are TRBV30 and TRBJ1-5; TRBD1 agrees at 9 bases. CDR3 size: 13 residues. Germline lookup yields CDR1 GTSNPN and CDR2 SVGIG (reference sequence). The V gene end was trimmed by 7 bases and the J gene end by 7 bases; junction bases not matched to a gene: 8. The CDR3 is CAFDRGDLQPQHF. Here the CDR3 DNA reads TGTGCCTTCGACAGGGGGGATCTCCAGCCCCAGCATTTT. Complete variable domain (other parts from reference TRBV30 and TRBJ1-5): SQTIHQWPATLVQPVGSPLSLECTVEGTSNPNLYWYRQAAGRGLQLLFYSVGIGQISSEVPQNLSASRPQDRQFILSSKKLLLSDSGFYLCAFDRGDLQPQHFGDGTRLSIL.